This T cell receptor (beta chain) originates from a study of blood T cell repertoires in COVID-19. Study-wide background: PBMCs, B-cell-depleted T cells, or T cells provided the cDNA or gDNA that made up the material.

The CDR3 covers 14 residues. CDR1 is MNHEY and CDR2 is SVGAGI in the germline V gene. V dropped 2 bases and J dropped 3 bases, with 11 bases sitting between them. The table came from immunoSEQ multiplex PCR; TCRdb's copy has only in-frame clones and leaves some out. The table lists some 140,000 clones, roughly 83% of them singletons. The TCR comes from a woman aged 55-69 years with COVID-19, enrolled during active disease. The genes are TRBV6-5 and TRBJ2-7, with a tentative D call TRBD2 (6 bases). Sequenced: peripheral blood. The CDR3, as DNA: TGTGCCAGCAGTTACCGGGGGAAAGACTACGAGCAGTACTTC. Protein sequence: CASSYRGKDYEQYF.